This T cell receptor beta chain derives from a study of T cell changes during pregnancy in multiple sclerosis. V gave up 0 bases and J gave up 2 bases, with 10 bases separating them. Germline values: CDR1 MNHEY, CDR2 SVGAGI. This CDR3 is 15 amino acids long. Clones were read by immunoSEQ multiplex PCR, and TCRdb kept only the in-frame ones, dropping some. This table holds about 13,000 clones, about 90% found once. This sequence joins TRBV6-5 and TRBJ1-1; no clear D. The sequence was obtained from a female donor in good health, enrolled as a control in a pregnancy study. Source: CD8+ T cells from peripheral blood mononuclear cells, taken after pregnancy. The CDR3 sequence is CASSYSPGYNTEAFF. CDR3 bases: TGTGCCAGCAGTTACTCGCCAGGTTACAACACTGAAGCTTTCTTT.